The 29 T cell receptor beta chains in this list originate from one sample, sequenced in a study of identical twins. TCRdb reprocessed the 5' RACE reads with MiXCR, giving one entry per CDR3 protein. The sample shows 420,000 or so distinct CDR3 sequences, 15% to 20% of them seen only once. Sample: naive T cells sorted from blood. The receptors come from a man aged 45-60 years in good health.

This clonotype was seen at least ten times. V gene TRBV20-1 combines with J gene TRBJ1-5; 7 nucleotides align to TRBD1. V gave up 4 bases and J gave up 7 bases; unmatched junction bases: 7. This CDR3 region has 13 residues. Germline V CDR1 and CDR2: DFQATT, SNEGSKA (reference sequence). The CDR3 protein is CSATGQAGQPQHF. CDR3 DNA: TGCAGTGCTACCGGACAGGCGGGCCAGCCCCAGCATTTT.

This clonotype was observed many times. The V and J genes are TRBV28 and TRBJ1-1, with D uncertain. This CDR3 has 13 amino acids. Trimming took 3 bases from V and 2 from J, leaving 7 bases between them. Germline values: CDR1 MDHEN, CDR2 SYDVKM. The CDR3 sequence: CASSFPANTEAFF. In DNA, the CDR3 is TGTGCCAGCAGTTTCCCCGCCAACACTGAAGCTTTCTTT.

This clonotype was counted ten times or more. This rearrangement joins TRBV25-1 to TRBJ1-6, with TRBD1 as a possible D gene (6 bases). This CDR3 has 14 amino acids. The V end was cut by 4 bases, the J end by 10 bases, with 14 bases between. The germline CDR1 and CDR2 sequences are MGHDK and SYGVNS. CDR3 loop: CASSGRGVSSPLHF. The CDR3 DNA reads as TGTGCCAGCAGTGGCAGGGGCGTAAGCTCACCCCTCCACTTT. The whole variable domain, filled in from reference TRBV25-1 and TRBJ1-6, reads EADIYQTPRYLVIGTGKKITLECSQTMGHDKMYWYQQDPGMELHLIHYSYGVNSTEKGDLSSESTVSRIRTEHFPLTLESARPSHTSQYLCASSGRGVSSPLHFGNGTRLTVT.

This clonotype showed up many times. The chain's CDR3 is CSARDMGQGYGYTF. The CDR3 DNA reads as TGCAGTGCTAGAGATATGGGACAGGGCTATGGCTACACCTTC. The chain has TRBV20-1 and TRBJ1-2; TRBD1 aligns across 9 bases. The trim removed 0 bases at V and 4 bases at J, leaving 3 bases unmatched. The CDR3 length is 14 residues. Germline-derived CDR1 and CDR2 are DFQATT and SNEGSKA (reference sequence).

This clonotype appeared a few times. CDR3 bases: TGCAGCGTTGAGGGTACGGATGGCTACACCTTC. Residues: CSVEGTDGYTF. This chain joins TRBV29-1 and TRBJ1-2; D uncertain. The CDR3 covers 11 residues. Germline V gives CDR1 SQVTM, CDR2 ANQGSEA. V lost 3 bases and J lost 6, with 8 bases in between.

The J gene is TRBJ2-3, the V gene TRBV6-4; possibly TRBD1 for D (5 bases). V was pared by 4 bases and J by 2 bases, with 10 bases between. The CDR3 contains 14 residues. Germline V lookup: CDR1 MRHNA, CDR2 SNTAGT. CDR3 in amino acids: CASSAGHLTDTQYF. The DNA for the CDR3 is TGTGCCAGCAGTGCAGGACACCTCACAGATACGCAGTATTTT.

The rearrangement links TRBV5-6 to TRBJ1-1, with D unresolved. This CDR3 spans 14 amino acids. V was clipped by 4 bases and J by 2 bases, with 12 bases between them. CDR1 and CDR2 (germline): SGHDT, YYEEEE. The CDR3, as DNA: TGTGCCAGCAGCCCCGATGCACCCAACACTGAAGCTTTCTTT. Protein sequence: CASSPDAPNTEAFF.

The gene calls are TRBV20-1 and TRBJ2-1; 7 positions match TRBD2. Germline values: CDR1 DFQATT, CDR2 SNEGSKA (reference sequence). V was pared by 4 bases and J by 8 bases, with 11 bases of the junction left unmatched. The CDR3 is 14 amino acids. This chain's CDR3 is CSAIARAGVHEQFF. Written as DNA, the CDR3 is TGCAGTGCTATCGCTCGGGCGGGAGTCCATGAGCAGTTCTTC.

There are many counts of this clonotype. The rearrangement uses TRBV12-3 or TRBV12-4 and TRBJ1-3; unclear D gene. V lost 6 bases and J 4 bases, leaving 13 bases between the germline ends. There are 14 residues in the CDR3. CDR3 sequence (DNA): TGTGCCAGCAGCGACGGTCCTCTCGGAAACACCATATATTTT. This gives the protein CASSDGPLGNTIYF.

The CDR3 nucleotides are TGCGCCAGCAGCTGGGGACTCTCAAGGGGACCGACTTACTACGAGCAGTACTTC. Translating it yields CASSWGLSRGPTYYEQYF. The chain employs TRBV5-1 and TRBJ2-7; TRBD2 might be the D (6 bases). Per germline, CDR1 SGHRS and CDR2 YFSETQ. This CDR3 has 18 amino acids. The ends were cut back, 3 bases at V and 3 bases at J, with 25 bases in the middle. The complete variable domain, with remaining parts taken from reference TRBV5-1 and TRBJ2-7, reads KAGVTQTPRYLIKTRGQQVTLSCSPISGHRSVSWYQQTPGQGLQFLFEYFSETQRNKGNFPGRFSGRQFSNSRSEMNVSTLELGDSALYLCASSWGLSRGPTYYEQYFGPGTRLTVT.

This clonotype was observed a handful of times. The chain is built from TRBV6-2 or TRBV6-3 and TRBJ1-1; weak D call: TRBD1 (5 bases). Between the trimmed V and J ends, which lost 3 bases and 7 bases, there was a span of 18 bases. This CDR3 comprises 15 residues. Per germline, CDR1 MNHEY and CDR2 SVGEGT. CDR3 protein: CASSYALSRGDEAFF. Written as DNA, the CDR3 is TGTGCCAGCAGTTATGCATTGAGCCGAGGGGATGAAGCTTTCTTT.

This clonotype was recorded a few times. The V gene is TRBV6-5, the J gene TRBJ1-6; D gene unclear. CDR1 and CDR2 from the germline V gene are MNHEY and SVGAGI. Deletions cut 1 base from V and 10 bases from J, with 11 bases between. This CDR3 is 14 amino acids long. The CDR3 bases are TGTGCCAGCAGTTACTTTGGGGAGGACTCACCCCTCCACTTT. Its translation: CASSYFGEDSPLHF.

This clonotype was seen many times. The rearrangement joins TRBV6-2 or TRBV6-3 to TRBJ2-7; D remains unclear. CDR3 size: 11 residues. Trimming left V 8 bases short and J 2 bases short, with 7 bases between. CDR1 is MNHEY, CDR2 SVGEGT, per germline. CDR3 sequence: CASARTYEQYF. The CDR3 coding sequence is TGTGCCAGCGCAAGGACCTACGAGCAGTACTTC.

The genes are TRBV29-1 and TRBJ1-1; perhaps TRBD1 as D (5 bases). The V end was cut by 5 bases, the J end by 5 bases, with 15 bases between. The CDR3 spans 13 residues. Germline CDR1 SQVTM, CDR2 ANQGSEA. The CDR3, as DNA: TGCAGCGTTTCGGGACGGCAGTGGACTGAAGCTTTCTTT. It encodes CSVSGRQWTEAFF.

The table lists this clonotype with many counts. V and J are TRBV6-2 or TRBV6-3 and TRBJ1-1, with 12 bases aligning to TRBD1. The germline CDR1 and CDR2 sequences are MNHEY and SVGEGT. The CDR3 is 18 amino acids. The V and J ends lost 5 bases and 5 bases, in that order; junction bases with no gene match: 15. CDR3 residues: CASSAAPGQGARWTEAFF. CDR3 bases: TGTGCCAGCAGTGCGGCTCCGGGACAGGGGGCCCGGTGGACTGAAGCTTTCTTT.

This clonotype was detected many times. V usage is TRBV28 and J usage is TRBJ2-1, with TRBD2 as a possible D gene (5 bases). This CDR3 has 14 residues. The V end lost 2 bases, the J end lost 8 bases, and 13 bases lay between the germline ends. Looked up from germline, CDR1 is MDHEN and CDR2 is SYDVKM. The CDR3 DNA reads TGTGCCAGCAGTTTAATGAGCGGTGGCTATGAGCAGTTCTTC. Encoded protein: CASSLMSGGYEQFF. The complete variable domain, with remaining parts taken from reference TRBV28 and TRBJ2-1, reads DVKVTQSSRYLVKRTGEKVFLECVQDMDHENMFWYRQDPGLGLRLIYFSYDVKMKEKGDIPEGYSVSREKKERFSLILESASTNQTSMYLCASSLMSGGYEQFFGPGTRLTVL.

The sample holds a few counts of this clonotype. DNA of the CDR3: TGCAGTGCTAGACCTCTTAGGGGGAATGAAAAACTGTTTTTT. Residues: CSARPLRGNEKLFF. The V call is TRBV20-1, the J call TRBJ1-4, with TRBD1 as a possible D gene (6 bases). Trimming removed 2 bases from V and 5 bases from J, with 12 bases in between. The germline gives CDR1 DFQATT, CDR2 SNEGSKA (reference sequence). The CDR3 loop spans 14 amino acids.

This clonotype has ten or more counts. The chain has TRBV14 and TRBJ2-1, with TRBD1 identical over 7 bases. Germline assignment: CDR1 SGHDN and CDR2 FVKESK. This CDR3 is built from 15 residues. J gave up 12 bases and V 0 bases, and 11 bases lay outside the gene matches. The CDR3 loop reads CASSQETGVGVRQFF. DNA of the CDR3: TGTGCCAGCAGCCAAGAAACAGGGGTAGGAGTAAGGCAGTTCTTC.

This sequence joins TRBV24-1 and TRBJ2-2; tentative D call: TRBD1 (6 bases). V gave up 4 bases and J gave up 5 bases, with 19 bases separating them. The germline V gene has CDR1 KGHDR and CDR2 SFDVKD. The CDR3 sequence is 17 residues long. DNA of the CDR3: TGTGCCACCAGTGACCACCGGGACATGGGCAGAACCGGGGAGCTGTTTTTT. Protein: CATSDHRDMGRTGELFF.

This clonotype was counted a few times. The chain is built from TRBV7-2 and TRBJ2-3; the D call may be TRBD1 or TRBD2 (5 bases each). V gave up 5 bases and J gave up 2 bases, with 20 bases separating them. Germline CDR1 and CDR2: SGHTA and FQGNSA. This CDR3 contains 17 residues. CDR3 bases: TGTGCCAGCAGCCCAATCAGGGACCCTTCTCTCACAGATACGCAGTATTTT. Encoded protein: CASSPIRDPSLTDTQYF.

Many counts were recorded for this clonotype. The rearrangement joins TRBV12-3 or TRBV12-4 to TRBJ2-1; 11 positions match TRBD2. CDR3 length: 16 residues. Unmatched junction bases numbered 7, after V lost 3 bases and J lost 6 bases. The CDR3, as DNA: TGTGCCAGCAGTTTTTTGTTGACTAGCGGGATCAATGAGCAGTTCTTC. It yields the protein CASSFLLTSGINEQFF.

CDR3 coding DNA: TGTGCCAGCAGTGAACAGGGTGGGGAGACCCAGTACTTC. Amino acid sequence: CASSEQGGETQYF. The chain links TRBV6-1 to TRBJ2-5, with D possibly matching TRBD1 (5 bases). Trimming stripped 2 bases from V and 5 bases from J, with 9 bases between. The CDR3 length is 13 residues. The germline CDR1 and CDR2 sequences are MNHNS and SASEGT.

This clonotype has a count of ten or more. The chain recombines TRBV29-1 with TRBJ2-2; maybe TRBD2 (6 bases). The V gene's germline CDR1 is SQVTM and CDR2 ANQGSEA. Trimming took off 4 bases at V and 1 base at J, with 10 bases between the two ends. The CDR3 spans 14 residues. The CDR3 here is CSVVRGGNTGELFF. The CDR3 region has the DNA TGCAGCGTTGTGCGGGGCGGGAACACCGGGGAGCTGTTTTTT.

This clonotype occurred a few times. The CDR3 DNA reads TGTGCCAGCAGACAGAGCGGGGGGGACACAGATACGCAGTATTTT. As protein: CASRQSGGDTDTQYF. The rearrangement joins TRBV12-3 or TRBV12-4 to TRBJ2-3; the match to TRBD2 covers 10 bases. With 6 bases clipped from V and 2 bases from J, the junction kept 5 bases outside the gene matches. This CDR3 spans 15 amino acids.

Only a few counts were recorded for this clonotype. V usage is TRBV20-1 and J usage is TRBJ1-1; D remains ambiguous. The CDR3 consists of 13 residues. Germline V gene data show CDR1 as DFQATT and CDR2 as SNEGSKA (reference sequence). With 3 bases removed from V and 0 bases from J, the gap between germline ends came to 8 bases. This CDR3 reads CSASPGMNTEAFF. The CDR3 bases are TGCAGTGCTAGTCCGGGAATGAACACTGAAGCTTTCTTT.

This clonotype has just a few counts. The chain links TRBV11-2 to TRBJ2-1; 10 nucleotides match TRBD2. The V gene end was trimmed by 4 bases and the J gene end by 10 bases; junction bases not matched to a gene: 10. The germline CDR1 and CDR2 sequences are SGHAT and FQNNGV. The CDR3 runs to 15 residues. As DNA, the CDR3 is TGTGCCAGCAGCTACTCGAGCGGGGGGGTTTGGGAGCAGTTCTTC. Translation: CASSYSSGGVWEQFF.

The chain recombines TRBV20-1 with TRBJ2-7, with no clear D. CDR1 and CDR2 (germline): DFQATT, SNEGSKA (reference sequence). The V gene lost 0 bases and the J gene lost 3 bases, with 12 bases spanning the gap. The CDR3 is made up of 14 amino acids. This CDR3 is CSARDLNLGYEQYF. The CDR3 DNA is TGCAGTGCTAGAGATCTAAACCTGGGCTACGAGCAGTACTTC.

The J gene is TRBJ2-3, the V gene TRBV6-2 or TRBV6-3; tentatively, D is TRBD1 (6 bases). The CDR3 length is 16 residues. Germline V gives CDR1 MNHEY, CDR2 SVGEGT. Trimming took 2 bases from V and 2 from J, leaving 14 bases between them. DNA for the CDR3: TGTGCCAGCAGTTACCAGACAGGCTTACCCACAGATACGCAGTATTTT. Encoded protein: CASSYQTGLPTDTQYF.

V gene TRBV6-5 combines with J gene TRBJ2-7; TRBD2 agrees at 7 bases. From germline, CDR1 is MNHEY and CDR2 SVGAGI. The V gene end was trimmed by 4 bases and the J gene end by 2 bases; junction bases not matched to a gene: 5. The CDR3 is 14 residues long. The DNA of the CDR3 is TGTGCCAGCAGTTCGACTCGGGGGGCCTACGAGCAGTACTTC. Its protein is CASSSTRGAYEQYF.